This T cell receptor beta chain appears in the sequencing data of a study of shared clonotypes between healthy human individuals. Study-wide context: Donors, aged 18 to 49, were a couple of women and three men.

Assay: immunoSEQ multiplex PCR; the TCRdb copy retains only in-frame clones and omits some. The sample consists of 550,000 to 700,000 clones, about three quarters of them appearing once. In its sample, this clone was seen a few times. The CDR3 is 14 residues long. Germline assignment: CDR1 SEHNR and CDR2 FQNEAQ (reference sequence). V dropped 5 bases and J dropped 1; count of bases not matched to a gene: 3. The TCR originated in a woman aged 25 to 39 in good health. Sequenced sample: memory CD4+ T cells sorted from blood. Subset described: CD45RA-negative fraction. The genes are TRBV7-9 and TRBJ1-2; 8 bases line up with TRBD1. The CDR3 loop reads CASSRTGLNYGYTF. The CDR3 DNA reads as TGTGCCAGCAGCAGGACAGGGCTTAACTATGGCTACACCTTC.